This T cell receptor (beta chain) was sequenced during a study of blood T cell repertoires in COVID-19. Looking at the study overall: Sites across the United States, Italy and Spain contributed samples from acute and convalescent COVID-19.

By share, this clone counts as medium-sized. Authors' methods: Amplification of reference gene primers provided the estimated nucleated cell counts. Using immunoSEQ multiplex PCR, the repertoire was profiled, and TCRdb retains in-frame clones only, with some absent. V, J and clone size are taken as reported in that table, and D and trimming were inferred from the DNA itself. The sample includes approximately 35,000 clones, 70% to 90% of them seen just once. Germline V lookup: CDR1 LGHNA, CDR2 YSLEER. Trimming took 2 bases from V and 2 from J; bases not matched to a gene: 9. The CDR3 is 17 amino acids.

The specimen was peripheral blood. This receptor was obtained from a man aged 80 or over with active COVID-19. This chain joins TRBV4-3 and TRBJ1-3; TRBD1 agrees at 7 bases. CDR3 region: CASSQRQGGRAGNTIYF. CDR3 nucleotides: TGCGCCAGCAGCCAACGACAGGGCGGACGCGCTGGAAACACCATATATTTT.